This T cell receptor beta chain was recovered during a study of T cell responses to AZD1222 COVID-19 vaccine. General study findings and limits: The study identified only a handful of AZD1222 recipients as seropositive at baseline.

This CDR3 is built from 16 residues. Germline CDR1 is KGHSH and CDR2 is LQKENI. V was trimmed by 3 bases and J by 0 bases, leaving 12 bases between them. Using immunoSEQ multiplex PCR, the repertoire was profiled, and TCRdb retains in-frame clones only, with some absent. The sample shows about 100,000 clones, about 86% of them seen only once. On this clone: Its antigen remains unidentified.

This clonotype was obtained from an adult in good health. The chain has TRBV18 and TRBJ2-1, with D uncertain. The starting material was peripheral blood, obtained on day 0 of AZD1222 vaccination. CDR3 bases: TGTGCCAGCTCACCGCGGCAGGCTATCTCCTACAATGAGCAGTTCTTC. This gives the protein CASSPRQAISYNEQFF.